The rows below give T cell receptor beta chains drawn from one sample of a study of regulatory T cells in long-lasting Graves disease. MiXCR, applied by TCRdb to the multiplex PCR reads, yields one record per CDR3 protein. The profile covers about 540,000 distinct CDR3 sequences, with about 14% appearing a single time and roughly a tenth taken by the ten largest. The sample was also linked to a second study, of T cells in Graves' hyperthyroidism and ophthalmopathy.

This sample comprised peripheral blood mononuclear cells (PBMCs), obtained at new diagnosis, from a patient treated with antithyroid drugs. The receptors stem from a young man with Graves disease. The CDR3 runs from the conserved cysteine through the conserved F or W. A D gene is named only where the DNA matches it firmly. The size entry is marked missing in some rows and otherwise reads once, few, many or a size class.

V,size,D,J,DNA,CDR3
TRBV11-2,few,TRBD2,TRBJ2-7,TGTGCCAGCAGCTTAGAACTAGCGCAAACCACCGTGCAGTACTTC,CASSLELAQTTVQYF
TRBV18,.,.,TRBJ2-1,TGTGCCAGCTTCTCCGACAGCTACAATGAGCAGTTCTTC,CASFSDSYNEQFF
TRBV27,few,.,TRBJ2-2,TGTGCCAGCAGGAAACAGCCAAACACCGGGGAGCTGTTTTTT,CASRKQPNTGELFF
TRBV7-2,.,TRBD2,TRBJ2-5,TGTGCCAGCAGCTTTCGGGAGGTCGGGGCGGGAGGAGAGACCCAGTACTTC,CASSFREVGAGGETQYF
TRBV6-2/TRBV6-3,many,.,TRBJ2-5,TGTGCCAGCAGTGAGCATCCAACGGCGTCGGTCGGACAAGAGACCCAGTACTTC,CASSEHPTASVGQETQYF
TRBV10-3,.,.,TRBJ1-2,TGTGCCATCAGTGAGAGGACAGATGGCTACACCTTC,CAISERTDGYTF
TRBV20-1,few,.,TRBJ2-4,TGCAGTGCTTGGACTTCACTAGCCAAAAACATTCAGTACTTC,CSAWTSLAKNIQYF
TRBV6-1,many,.,TRBJ2-7,TGTGCCAGCAGTGAGCTTACAGGAACCCCCTCCTACGAGCAGTACTTC,CASSELTGTPSYEQYF
TRBV11-2,many,.,TRBJ2-3,TGTGCCAGCAGCTTTATGGGCCACACAGATACGCAGTATTTT,CASSFMGHTDTQYF
TRBV20-1,many,TRBD1,TRBJ2-5,TGCAGTGCTCATCCAGGGGGACAAGAGACCCAGTACTTC,CSAHPGGQETQYF
TRBV27,many,TRBD1,TRBJ2-7,TGTGCCAGCAGTCAAGACAGGGTACAGGGCTACGAGCAGTACTTC,CASSQDRVQGYEQYF